This T cell receptor beta chain was observed in a study of T cell repertoires in cytomegalovirus infection (dated by TCRdb to between 2018 and 2021). Study-wide context: The HLA type of each donor mattered for the analysis, because public TCR beta signatures pointed to carriage of CMV infection along with the matching HLA type.

Study-level results and caveats: In both this cohort and an independent roughly 400-donor cohort, the cumulative frequency of public TCR beta family members distinguished carriers of CMV infection plus the relevant HLA type. The ex vivo response was dominated by HLA-C-restricted CMV-specific TCR beta clonotypes, which also provided the single most frequent clonotype in two of eight donors.

Sequenced using an Illumina HiSeq 1500. TCRdb trimmed the raw reads at Q25, called clones with MiXCR and kept productive beta chains. Each record represents a unique CDR3 protein, reported with the most common genes and DNA among its rows. A total of around 450,000 distinct CDR3 sequences appear in this sample, roughly 30% of them only once. The ten most abundant clones make up about 13% of the sample. V and J lose 2 bases and 7 bases, and a span of 9 bases separates them. Sequences MNHEY (CDR1) and SMNVEV (CDR2) are obtained from the germline V gene (reference sequence). Inclusive of the bounding cysteine and phenylalanine, the CDR3 is 13 residues long. This entry keeps only the CDR3 DNA: 39 bases, framed from base 1. About this clonotype: The antigen it recognizes is unknown. No quality values exist for individual bases; no much larger clone is one base distant.

The clonotype comes from a human donor in good health (CMV status not recorded). Some clones in this sample may be carry-over from other donors' samples. The sample taken for sequencing was PBMCs. The chain is assembled from TRBV27 and TRBJ2-1, with an unclear D gene assignment. The encoded CDR3 is CASSLDDKNEQFF. The bases are TGTGCCAGCAGTTTAGACGATAAGAATGAGCAGTTCTTC.